This TCR beta chain stems from a study of T cells in Graves' hyperthyroidism and ophthalmopathy. Uncontrolled infection, other autoimmune disease, pregnancy and lactation each barred patients from inclusion. PBMCs stemmed from around 9.3 ml fresh peripheral blood. Amplification of TCR beta CDR3 regions used RNA as the template. TCR CDR3 underwent first-round RT-PCR with the HTBI primer set. Each CDR3 protein gets one entry after TCRdb re-called the multiplex PCR reads with MiXCR. The repertoire holds 130,000 to 150,000 distinct CDR3 sequences, with approximately 24% as singletons. This clonotype appeared many times. Germline CDR1 and CDR2: MNHNS and SASEGT. The CDR3 extends over 13 amino acids. V lost 7 bases to trimming and J lost 4 bases; unmatched junction nucleotides: 3.

This clonotype originated in a woman aged 45-65 years with Graves' hyperthyroidism that later progressed to Graves' ophthalmopathy. The chain is built from TRBV6-1 and TRBJ1-1; 10 bases are a match to TRBD1. The sample consisted of blood. CDR3 residues: CASIRQGATEAFF. The CDR3 region has the DNA TGTGCCAGCATTAGACAGGGGGCCACTGAAGCTTTCTTT.